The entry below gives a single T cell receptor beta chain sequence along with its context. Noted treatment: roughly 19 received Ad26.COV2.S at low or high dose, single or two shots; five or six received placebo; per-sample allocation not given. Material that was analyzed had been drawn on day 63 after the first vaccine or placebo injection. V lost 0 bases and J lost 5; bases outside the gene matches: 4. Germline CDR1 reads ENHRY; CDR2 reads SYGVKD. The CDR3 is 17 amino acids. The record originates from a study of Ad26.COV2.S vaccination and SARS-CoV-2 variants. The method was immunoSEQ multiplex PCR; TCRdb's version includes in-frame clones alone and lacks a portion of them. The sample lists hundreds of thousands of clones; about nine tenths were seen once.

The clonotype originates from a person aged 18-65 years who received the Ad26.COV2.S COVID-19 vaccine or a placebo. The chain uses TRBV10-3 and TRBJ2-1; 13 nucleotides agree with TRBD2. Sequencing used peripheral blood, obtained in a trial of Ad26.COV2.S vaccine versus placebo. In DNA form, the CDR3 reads TGTGCCATCAGTGAGTCGGGGACTAGCGGGACAAACAATGAGCAGTTCTTC. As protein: CAISESGTSGTNNEQFF.